This T cell receptor beta chain originates from a study of blood T cell repertoires in COVID-19. Background on the study: COVID-19 samples from acute and convalescent phases originated in the United States, Italy and Spain. The analysed material was cDNA or gDNA that came from T cells, B-cell-depleted T cells, or PBMCs.

The table came from immunoSEQ multiplex PCR; TCRdb's copy has only in-frame clones and leaves some out. This table has around 700,000 clones, about nine tenths appearing once. The length of the CDR3 is 15 residues. Germline values: CDR1 MNHEY, CDR2 SVGAGI. J was trimmed by 6 bases and V by 6 bases; bases with no gene match: 10. Input material: peripheral blood. The rearrangement uses TRBV6-5 and TRBJ1-2; 10 positions agree with TRBD1. The TCR was taken from a woman in her late teens or twenties with acute or convalescent COVID-19. The CDR3 region has the DNA TGTGCCAGCAGCGAGACAGGGGGCGTCGGGAATGGCTACACCTTC. This translates into CASSETGGVGNGYTF.